This T cell receptor beta chain was recorded in a study of T cells in Graves' hyperthyroidism and ophthalmopathy. Study-level findings and limits: Appearing also in blood were most of the thyroid clonotypes expanded above 0.001.

V lost 3 bases and J 1 base, leaving 9 bases between the germline ends. Germline V gives CDR1 MNHNS, CDR2 SASEGT. This CDR3 has 14 residues. Diagnostic decisions used clinical symptoms, serum thyroxine and TRAb, thyroid ultrasound and orbital computed tomography. This clonotype was detected only a few times. The antigen is unknown. RNA transcripts were the template for amplifying TCR beta CDR3 regions. A first-round RT-PCR of the TCR CDR3 used the HTBI primer set. TCRdb re-called the multiplex PCR reads through MiXCR, storing one row per CDR3 protein. The sample lists under 250,000 distinct CDR3 sequences; approximately 24% were seen once.

The receptor's source is a woman aged 40 to 49 with Graves' ophthalmopathy. V and J are TRBV6-1 and TRBJ2-5, with D perhaps TRBD1 (5 bases). Sequencing was carried out using blood. Here the CDR3 DNA reads TGTGCCAGCAGTGATAATAGGGGCCAAGAGACCCAGTACTTC. Protein product: CASSDNRGQETQYF.